One sample yielded the 9 T cell receptor beta chains listed below, sequenced in a study of cytomegalovirus exposure and HLA in healthy donors. The PCR used 60 Vbeta and 13 Jbeta primers. The data were produced by immunoSEQ multiplex PCR, yet TCRdb's version contains in-frame clones alone and is incomplete. The sample holds about 210,000 clones; roughly 77% are singletons and the top ten take 0.35% to 0.5%. Specimen: PBMCs. These receptors were taken from a male donor in good health and CMV-seropositive.

V gene TRBV10-3 combines with J gene TRBJ1-5; D is unresolved. Between the trimmed V and J ends, which lost 9 bases and 0 bases, there was a span of 6 bases. CDR1 is ENHRY and CDR2 is SYGVKD in the germline V gene. The length of the CDR3 is 12 residues. The CDR3 sequence is CAIRSSNQPQHF. As DNA, the CDR3 is TGTGCCATTCGGAGTAGCAATCAGCCCCAGCATTTT.

V gene TRBV9 combines with J gene TRBJ2-1, with 10 bases aligning to TRBD1. The germline V gene has CDR1 SGDLS and CDR2 YYNGEE. This CDR3 has 15 amino acids. V shed 2 bases, J shed 8 bases, and the junction held 7 bases outside the gene matches. DNA of the CDR3: TGTGCCAGCAGCGTTGGACAGGGGGTGAGGTATGAGCAGTTCTTC. Encoded protein: CASSVGQGVRYEQFF.

The rearrangement links TRBV5-4 to TRBJ2-5; D is perhaps TRBD1 (6 bases). V was clipped by 4 bases and J by 5 bases, with 9 bases between them. The CDR3 extends over 12 amino acids. Germline V lookup: CDR1 SGHNT, CDR2 YYREEE (reference sequence). This CDR3 is CASSPRGETQYF. The CDR3 bases are TGTGCCAGCAGCCCGAGGGGGGAGACCCAGTACTTC.

J is TRBJ1-1 and V is TRBV6-5; TRBD1 matches 7 bases. Germline V CDR1 and CDR2: MNHEY, SVGAGI. The CDR3 contains 14 residues. V shed 5 bases, J shed 1 base, and the junction held 4 bases outside the gene matches. The CDR3 sequence is CASSPWTGNTEAFF. DNA of the CDR3: TGTGCCAGCAGTCCCTGGACAGGGAACACTGAAGCTTTCTTT.

Here the CDR3 reads CASSIGGQGFYEQYF. CDR3 nucleotide sequence: TGTGCCAGTAGTATAGGAGGACAGGGGTTCTACGAGCAGTACTTC. The chain couples TRBV19 to TRBJ2-7, with TRBD1 matching over 9 bases. Losses at the gene ends were 1 base for V and 3 bases for J; bases not matched to a gene: 4. This CDR3 has 15 amino acids. CDR1 and CDR2 from the germline V gene are LNHDA and SQIVND (reference sequence).

The chain employs TRBV27 and TRBJ2-5, with 7 bases fitting TRBD1. Per the germline V gene, CDR1 is MNHEY and CDR2 is SMNVEV (reference sequence). CDR3 length: 15 residues. Losses at the gene ends were 6 bases for V and 0 bases for J; bases not matched to a gene: 7. DNA of the CDR3: TGTGCCAGCAGCCCCGGGACAGAATACCAAGAGACCCAGTACTTC. Protein product: CASSPGTEYQETQYF.

The chain combines TRBV28 with TRBJ2-3; 7 bases align to TRBD1. The CDR3 spans 14 residues. Trimming removed 6 bases from V and 6 bases from J; junction bases left unmatched: 9. Germline CDR1 is MDHEN and CDR2 is SYDVKM. CDR3 protein: CASRPGTAVDTQYF. The DNA for the CDR3 is TGTGCCAGCAGACCCGGGACAGCGGTGGATACGCAGTATTTT.

The chain recombines TRBV9 with TRBJ2-1, with TRBD2 matching 7 bases. This CDR3 has 15 amino acids. CDR1 and CDR2 (germline): SGDLS, YYNGEE. V lost 3 bases, J lost 9 bases, and 12 bases stayed unmatched. CDR3 loop: CASSAVGFGRGEQFF. CDR3 DNA sequence: TGTGCCAGCAGCGCCGTAGGATTTGGGAGGGGTGAGCAGTTCTTC.

This clone was picked up a small number of times. This specimen includes other DNA sequences encoding the same CDR3. The chain has TRBV6-6 and TRBJ2-5; D remains unclear. CDR1 is MNHNY, CDR2 SVGAGI, per germline (reference sequence). The CDR3 extends over 15 amino acids. Trimming took off 6 bases at V and 2 bases at J, with 16 bases between the two ends. CDR3 loop: CASSLHQSVQETQYF. In nucleotides, the CDR3 is TGTGCCAGCAGCCTCCATCAATCGGTACAAGAGACCCAGTACTTC.